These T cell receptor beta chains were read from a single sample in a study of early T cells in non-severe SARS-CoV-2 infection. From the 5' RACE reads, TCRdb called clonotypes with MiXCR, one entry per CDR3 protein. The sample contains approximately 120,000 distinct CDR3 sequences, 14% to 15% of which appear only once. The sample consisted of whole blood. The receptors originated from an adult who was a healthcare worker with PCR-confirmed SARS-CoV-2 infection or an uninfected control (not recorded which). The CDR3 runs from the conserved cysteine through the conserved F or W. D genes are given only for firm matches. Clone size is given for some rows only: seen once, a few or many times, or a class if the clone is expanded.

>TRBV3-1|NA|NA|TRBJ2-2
TGTGCCAGCGGGGGGCCCCGAACGAACACCGGGGAGCTGTTTTTT
CASGGPRTNTGELFF
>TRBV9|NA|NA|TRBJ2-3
TGTGCCAGCAGCTTCAGTAGTGCAGATACGCAGTATTTT
CASSFSSADTQYF
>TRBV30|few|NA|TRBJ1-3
TGTGCCTGCCTGGACGGTGGTGTTGGAAACACCATATATTTT
CACLDGGVGNTIYF
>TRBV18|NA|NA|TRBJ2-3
TGTGCCAGCTCCCCCAATCCAAGAGATACGCAGTATTTT
CASSPNPRDTQYF
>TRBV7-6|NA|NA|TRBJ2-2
TGTGCCAGCAGCTTAGAAGCCGTGGGGACCGGGGAGCTGTTTTTT
CASSLEAVGTGELFF
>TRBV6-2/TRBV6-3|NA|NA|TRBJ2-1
TGTGCCAGCACACGGGGGACCGGAGGGAATGAGCAGTTCTTC
CASTRGTGGNEQFF
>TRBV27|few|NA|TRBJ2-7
TGTGCCAGCAGTTGGGGCAGAAAATACGAGCAGTACTTC
CASSWGRKYEQYF
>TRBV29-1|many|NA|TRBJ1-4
TGCAGCGTTGCGGGAGCAGCTAATGAAAAACTGTTTTTT
CSVAGAANEKLFF
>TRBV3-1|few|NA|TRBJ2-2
TGTGCCAGCAGCCAACAGGGATACACCGGGGAGCTGTTTTTT
CASSQQGYTGELFF
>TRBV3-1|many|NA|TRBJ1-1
TGTGCCAGCGCCCAATCAGGAAACAGGAACACTGAAGCTTTCTTT
CASAQSGNRNTEAFF
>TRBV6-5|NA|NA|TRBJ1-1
TGTGCCAGCAGCCCAGCTTCGGGCACTGAAGCTTTCTTT
CASSPASGTEAFF
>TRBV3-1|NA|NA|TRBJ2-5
TGTGCCAGCAGCCTCAGCGGACGCGGGCGGGAGACCCAGTACTTC
CASSLSGRGRETQYF
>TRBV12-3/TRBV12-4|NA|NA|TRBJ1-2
TGTGCCAGCAGTTCCGTAGGGGACGGCTACACCTTC
CASSSVGDGYTF
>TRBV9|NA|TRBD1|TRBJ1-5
TGTGCCAGCAGCTTCCAGGGGGCTCGGGGACAGCCCCAGCATTTT
CASSFQGARGQPQHF
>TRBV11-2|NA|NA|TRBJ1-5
TGTGCCAGCAGCCTAACCCAGCGAGAGCCCCAGCATTTT
CASSLTQREPQHF
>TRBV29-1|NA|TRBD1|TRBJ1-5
TGCAGCGTTGGAGCAGGGGGAGAGGAGCCCCAGCATTTT
CSVGAGGEEPQHF
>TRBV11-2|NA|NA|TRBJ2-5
TGTGCCAGCAGCTTATCGGGTAACAGAGCCAATTTGGCCCAGTACTTC
CASSLSGNRANLAQYF
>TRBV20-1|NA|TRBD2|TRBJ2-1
TGCAGTGCTGGGGAGACAGGAGGACCGGGACTAGCCGCCGATGAGCAGTTCTTC
CSAGETGGPGLAADEQFF
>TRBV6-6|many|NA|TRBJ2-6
TGTGCCACCAAAGACTTCGCCAGGCAAACCTCTGGGGCCAACGTCCTGACTTTC
CATKDFARQTSGANVLTF
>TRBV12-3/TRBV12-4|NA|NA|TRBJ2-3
TGTGCCAGCAGTTCGGAAGGGCATACGCAGTATTTT
CASSSEGHTQYF
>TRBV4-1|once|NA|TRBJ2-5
TGCGCCAGCAGCCACCTAAACGACCAACGAGAGACCCAGTACTTC
CASSHLNDQRETQYF
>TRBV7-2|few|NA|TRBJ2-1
TGTGCCAGCAGCCCAGACAGGATCGGTGAGCAGTTCTTC
CASSPDRIGEQFF
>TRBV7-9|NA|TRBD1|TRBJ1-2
TGTGCCAGCTCTATCGGACAGGGCGGCTACACCTTC
CASSIGQGGYTF
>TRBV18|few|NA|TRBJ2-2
TGTGCCAGTTCCTCTCTGCGCGGGAACACCGGGGAGCTGTTTTTT
CASSSLRGNTGELFF
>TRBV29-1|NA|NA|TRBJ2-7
TGCAGCGTTGCACCAGGACACCGCTCCTACGAGCAGTACTTC
CSVAPGHRSYEQYF
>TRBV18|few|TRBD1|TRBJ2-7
TGTGCCAGCTCGCGAGACAGGGCGAACTACGAGCAGTACTTC
CASSRDRANYEQYF
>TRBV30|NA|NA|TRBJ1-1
TGTGCCTGGAGTGTACGGTTTGCTGAAGCTTTCTTT
CAWSVRFAEAFF
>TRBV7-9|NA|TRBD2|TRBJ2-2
TGTGCCAGCAGCACTACGACGGGACTAGCGGGGGCACGGGCCGGGGAGCTGTTTTTT
CASSTTTGLAGARAGELFF
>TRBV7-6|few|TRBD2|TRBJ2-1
TGTGCCAGCAGCCCCCCGGCGGGGGGGCAGTTCTTC
CASSPPAGGQFF
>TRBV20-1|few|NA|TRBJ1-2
TGCAGTGCTAGGAGCCCGGGGGGCGTCTATGGCTACACCTTC
CSARSPGGVYGYTF
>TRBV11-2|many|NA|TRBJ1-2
TGTGCCAGCAGCTTAGATGGGGGTGGCTACACCTTC
CASSLDGGGYTF
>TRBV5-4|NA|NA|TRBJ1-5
TGTGCCAGCAGCGAGTACGGGGATATCAATCAGCCCCAGCATTTT
CASSEYGDINQPQHF
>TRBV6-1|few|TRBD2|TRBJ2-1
TGTGCCAGCAGTGCGGGGGGTCCCTACAATGAGCAGTTCTTC
CASSAGGPYNEQFF
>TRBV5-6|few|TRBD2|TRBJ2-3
TGTGCCAGCAGCATACTAGCGGGAAGCACAGATACGCAGTATTTT
CASSILAGSTDTQYF
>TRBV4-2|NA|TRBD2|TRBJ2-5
TGTGCCAGCAGCCAAGGCGGCGGAGCGGGGGGTTGGGAGACCCAGTACTTC
CASSQGGGAGGWETQYF
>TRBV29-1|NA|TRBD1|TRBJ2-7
TGCAGCGTTGGATCGGGACAGTATGGCTACGAGCAGTACTTC
CSVGSGQYGYEQYF
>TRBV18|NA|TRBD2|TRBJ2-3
TGTGCCAGCTCAGAGCTAGCGGGGGGCCATGGAAATACGCAGTATTTT
CASSELAGGHGNTQYF
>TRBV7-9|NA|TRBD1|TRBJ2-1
TGTGCCAGCAGCTTAGTACAGGGGTTCTACAATGAGCAGTTCTTC
CASSLVQGFYNEQFF
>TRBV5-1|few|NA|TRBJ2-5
TGCGCCAGCTCCCTCATCGGGGGACGATCAGAGACCCAGTACTTC
CASSLIGGRSETQYF
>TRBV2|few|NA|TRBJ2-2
TGTGCCAGCAGTGAATACATGGGGGCTGCCGGGGAGCTGTTTTTT
CASSEYMGAAGELFF
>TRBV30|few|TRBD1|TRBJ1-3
TGTGCCTGGAGCGGGACAGGGATAAACACCATATATTTT
CAWSGTGINTIYF
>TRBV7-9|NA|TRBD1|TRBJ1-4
TGTGCCAGCAGCTCCAAGGGGGCAGAGAATAATGAAAAACTGTTTTTT
CASSSKGAENNEKLFF
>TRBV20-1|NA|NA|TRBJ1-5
TGCAGTGCTAGGGCGGGGGCCTCCACAGATACGCAGCATTTT
CSARAGASTDTQHF
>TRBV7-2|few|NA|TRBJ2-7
TGTGCCAGCAGCTTAGAAGATTCCTACGAGCAGTACTTC
CASSLEDSYEQYF
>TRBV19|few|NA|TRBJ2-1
TGTGCCAGTAGTATCCAGGGTAACAATGAGCAGTTCTTC
CASSIQGNNEQFF
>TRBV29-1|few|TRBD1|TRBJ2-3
TGCAGCGTTGCGGGACAGGGAGTAGCGCAGTATTTT
CSVAGQGVAQYF
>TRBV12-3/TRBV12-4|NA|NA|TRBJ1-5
TGTGCCAGCAGTAAGGAGGCTGCTAATCAGCCCCAGCATTTT
CASSKEAANQPQHF
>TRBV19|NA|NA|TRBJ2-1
TGTGCCAGTAGTGGGTTCGGCTACAATGAGCAGTTCTTC
CASSGFGYNEQFF
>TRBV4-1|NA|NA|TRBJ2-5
TGCGCCAGCAGCCAAGATCGACAGGGAGGGACCCAGTACTTC
CASSQDRQGGTQYF
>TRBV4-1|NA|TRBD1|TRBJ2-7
TGCGCCAGCAGCCCCTCAATGGACAGGGGATCCTACGAGCAGTACTTC
CASSPSMDRGSYEQYF
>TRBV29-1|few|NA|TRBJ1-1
TGCAGCGTCCGCAGGGGAACTGAAGCTTTCTTT
CSVRRGTEAFF
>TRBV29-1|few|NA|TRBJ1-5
TGCAGCGTTGCCGCGGGGGCGCAGAATCAGCCCCAGCATTTT
CSVAAGAQNQPQHF
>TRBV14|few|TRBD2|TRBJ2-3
TGTGCCAGCAGCCGGACTAGCAGTTCAGATACGCAGTATTTT
CASSRTSSSDTQYF
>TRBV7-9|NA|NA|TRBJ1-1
TGTGCCAGCAGCTTAGGAGGTGAAAACACTGAAGCTTTCTTT
CASSLGGENTEAFF
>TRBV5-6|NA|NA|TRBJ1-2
TGTGCCAGCAACTTGAGGGGGGCGAAGGGCTACACCTTC
CASNLRGAKGYTF
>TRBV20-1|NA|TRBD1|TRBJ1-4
TGCAGTGCTAAAATACAGGGGGCGGCTAATGAAAAACTGTTTTTT
CSAKIQGAANEKLFF
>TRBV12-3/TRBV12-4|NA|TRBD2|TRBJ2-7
TGTGCCAGCAGTTTACGGGGGGGCGGAAGCCACGAGCAGTACTTC
CASSLRGGGSHEQYF